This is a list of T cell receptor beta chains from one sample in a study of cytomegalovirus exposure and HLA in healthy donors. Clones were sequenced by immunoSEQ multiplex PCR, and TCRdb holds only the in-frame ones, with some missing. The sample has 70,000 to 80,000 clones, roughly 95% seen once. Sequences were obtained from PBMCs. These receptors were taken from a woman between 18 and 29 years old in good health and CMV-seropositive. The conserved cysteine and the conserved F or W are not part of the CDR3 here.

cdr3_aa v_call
ASSRLAGDTDTQY TRBV25-1
ASSLVTGGRYEQY TRBV7-2
ATSRDSADREGHETQY TRBV15
ASSEADGTDTQY TRBV6-4
ASSSGLAGGPKDTQY TRBV4-1
ASSQVLAGGYEQY TRBV4-1
AISRDSNNSPLH TRBV10-3
AWSKAGGYNEQF TRBV30
ASSHGSTDTQY TRBV4-3
ASSRGGANYNEQF TRBV5-4
ASTDRESYNSPLH TRBV6-5
AWKAPGGTIY TRBV30